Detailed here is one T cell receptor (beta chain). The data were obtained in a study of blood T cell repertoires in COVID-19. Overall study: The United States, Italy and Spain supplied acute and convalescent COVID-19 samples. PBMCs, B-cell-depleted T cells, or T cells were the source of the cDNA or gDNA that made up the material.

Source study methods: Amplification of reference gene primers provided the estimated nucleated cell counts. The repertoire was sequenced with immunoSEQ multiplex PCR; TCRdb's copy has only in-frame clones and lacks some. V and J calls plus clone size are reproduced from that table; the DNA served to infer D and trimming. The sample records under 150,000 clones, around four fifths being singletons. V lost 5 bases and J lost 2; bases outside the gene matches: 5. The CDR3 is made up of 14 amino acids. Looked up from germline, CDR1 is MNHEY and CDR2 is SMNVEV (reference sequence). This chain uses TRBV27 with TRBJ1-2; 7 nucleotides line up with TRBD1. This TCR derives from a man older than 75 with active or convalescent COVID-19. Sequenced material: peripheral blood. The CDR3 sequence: CASSRATGNYGYTF. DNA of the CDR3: TGTGCCAGCAGTAGAGCGACAGGGAACTATGGCTACACCTTC.